This TCR beta chain appears in the sequencing data of a study of Ad26.COV2.S vaccination and SARS-CoV-2 variants. Clones were read by immunoSEQ multiplex PCR, and TCRdb kept only the in-frame ones, dropping some. Found here are about 350,000 clones, 70% to 90% of them singletons; the top ten hold 3% to 4%. Treatment given: roughly 19 received Ad26.COV2.S at low or high dose, single or two shots; roughly five received placebo; per-sample allocation not given. Vaccine and placebo recipients were sampled on day 63 after the first injection. V was cut by 1 base and J by 13 bases, with 11 bases left in between. Germline CDR1 is LNHDA and CDR2 is SQIVND (reference sequence). The CDR3 loop spans 12 amino acids.

The receptor was isolated from a person aged 18-60 years who received the Ad26.COV2.S COVID-19 vaccine or a placebo. Sequences were derived from peripheral blood, sampled in a trial of Ad26.COV2.S vaccine versus placebo. The chain uses TRBV19 and TRBJ2-1, with D perhaps TRBD1 (5 bases). The CDR3 nucleotides read TGTGCCAGTAGTATAGGGGGCCTCCCACAGTTCTTC. Protein product: CASSIGGLPQFF.